These T cell receptor beta chains were read from a single sample in a study of OX40 agonist ivuxolimab in advanced cancers. TCRdb's copy holds only in-frame clones and misses some; the assay was immunoSEQ multiplex PCR. The sample contains around 53,000 clones, roughly nine tenths of which appear only once. The source was CD4+ or CD8+ T cells sorted from blood, collected in a trial of the OX40 agonist ivuxolimab. These receptors all stem from an adult with an advanced solid tumor such as melanoma, head and neck, liver or kidney cancer. Each CDR3 is given without its conserved first and last residue.

CDR3aa: ASSGGTQGTTSYEQY
v_gene: TRBV9
j_gene: TRBJ2-7

CDR3aa: ASSLQFSWNTGELF
v_gene: TRBV7-3
j_gene: TRBJ2-2

CDR3aa: ASSLMPAQETQY
v_gene: TRBV5-1
j_gene: TRBJ2-5

CDR3aa: AWSARDSPLH
v_gene: TRBV30
j_gene: TRBJ1-6

CDR3aa: ASSTWTGTGANVLT
v_gene: TRBV18
j_gene: TRBJ2-6

CDR3aa: ASSKVGRAGDTQY
v_gene: TRBV21-1
j_gene: TRBJ2-3

CDR3aa: ASSLIPARGNSPLH
v_gene: TRBV5-4
j_gene: TRBJ1-6

CDR3aa: ASSLYTGTYTGELF
v_gene: TRBV7-9
j_gene: TRBJ2-2

CDR3aa: ASSLTYRDTEAF
v_gene: TRBV2
j_gene: TRBJ1-1

CDR3aa: ASSLRQVDTQY
v_gene: TRBV27
j_gene: TRBJ2-5

CDR3aa: AISESLDNSPLH
v_gene: TRBV10-3
j_gene: TRBJ1-6

CDR3aa: ASSPGLRDEETQY
v_gene: TRBV21-1
j_gene: TRBJ2-5

CDR3aa: SVEGDREYNEQF
v_gene: TRBV29-1
j_gene: TRBJ2-1

CDR3aa: ASSGSGGSYEQY
v_gene: TRBV2
j_gene: TRBJ2-7

CDR3aa: ASSLNEQGYEQY
v_gene: TRBV18
j_gene: TRBJ2-7

CDR3aa: ASSFSSETDTQY
v_gene: TRBV5-1
j_gene: TRBJ2-3

CDR3aa: ASSQGGGNQPQH
v_gene: TRBV6-4
j_gene: TRBJ1-5

CDR3aa: ASSPIRPRAGELF
v_gene: TRBV7-9
j_gene: TRBJ2-2

CDR3aa: ASRMGQSYEQY
v_gene: TRBV6-1
j_gene: TRBJ2-7

CDR3aa: ASSFNSPEAF
v_gene: TRBV7-2
j_gene: TRBJ1-1

CDR3aa: ASSHGQGVETQY
v_gene: TRBV5-1
j_gene: TRBJ2-5

CDR3aa: ASSIVRTGGPFTGELF
v_gene: TRBV19
j_gene: TRBJ2-2

CDR3aa: ASSSSSRADTQY
v_gene: TRBV7-9
j_gene: TRBJ2-3

CDR3aa: SVKGQMETEAF
v_gene: TRBV29-1
j_gene: TRBJ1-1

CDR3aa: ASSGSDRVWMETQY
v_gene: TRBV19
j_gene: TRBJ2-5

CDR3aa: ASSVVTGRGTGELF
v_gene: TRBV9
j_gene: TRBJ2-2

CDR3aa: ASSPPGTGSPYGYT
v_gene: TRBV18
j_gene: TRBJ1-2

CDR3aa: ASSLARTGVTYEQY
v_gene: TRBV5-1
j_gene: TRBJ2-7

CDR3aa: ASHSGNRDGYT
v_gene: TRBV9
j_gene: TRBJ1-2

CDR3aa: ASSPGGRIFSTEAF
v_gene: TRBV5-1
j_gene: TRBJ1-1

CDR3aa: ASSARDRTEAF
v_gene: TRBV9
j_gene: TRBJ1-1

CDR3aa: ASKETGSSEKLF
v_gene: TRBV6-6
j_gene: TRBJ1-4

CDR3aa: ASSLKGAYEQY
v_gene: TRBV5-5
j_gene: TRBJ2-7

CDR3aa: ASSRTGWSYEQY
v_gene: TRBV28
j_gene: TRBJ2-7

CDR3aa: ASSPELGQMNTEAF
v_gene: TRBV18
j_gene: TRBJ1-1

CDR3aa: ASSSTGDGNTIY
v_gene: TRBV13
j_gene: TRBJ1-3

CDR3aa: ASSPLGRGGVGEQF
v_gene: TRBV9
j_gene: TRBJ2-1

CDR3aa: ASSLAGYKNTEAF
v_gene: TRBV5-1
j_gene: TRBJ1-1

CDR3aa: ASERKKGETQY
v_gene: TRBV5-4
j_gene: TRBJ2-5

CDR3aa: ASRDNRAGELF
v_gene: TRBV2
j_gene: TRBJ2-2

CDR3aa: ASSGGTGSYYEQY
v_gene: TRBV2
j_gene: TRBJ2-7

CDR3aa: ASSTGGAQETQY
v_gene: TRBV5-6
j_gene: TRBJ2-5

CDR3aa: ASSLDHYEQY
v_gene: TRBV5-4
j_gene: TRBJ2-7

CDR3aa: ASSGQAGGGTDTQY
v_gene: TRBV9
j_gene: TRBJ2-3

CDR3aa: ASMLRGGTEAF
v_gene: TRBV19
j_gene: TRBJ1-1

CDR3aa: ASSSYRFIANVLT
v_gene: TRBV5-6
j_gene: TRBJ2-6

CDR3aa: ASSRLTDTEAF
v_gene: TRBV19
j_gene: TRBJ1-1

CDR3aa: ASSPGQGFTEAF
v_gene: TRBV10-1
j_gene: TRBJ1-1

CDR3aa: ASSFYGQGNSPLH
v_gene: TRBV7-2
j_gene: TRBJ1-6

CDR3aa: ASGLVRTGVNTGELF
v_gene: TRBV12-5
j_gene: TRBJ2-2

CDR3aa: AWSVPAGFMNTEAF
v_gene: TRBV30
j_gene: TRBJ1-1